Described below is a single T cell receptor beta chain sequence and its context. Its antigen is still unknown. This record comes from a study of shared clonotypes between healthy human individuals. The study, taken as a whole, reports: The expectation was that sequencing depth would affect clonotype sharing among donors.

Per the germline V gene, CDR1 is SGHVS and CDR2 is FQNEAQ. CDR3 length: 13 residues. J was trimmed by 8 bases and V by 5 bases; bases with no gene match: 3. Data came from immunoSEQ multiplex PCR; TCRdb stores just in-frame clones and leaves some out. The data show a few hundred thousand clones, almost 97% seen once. The source material was naive CD4+ T cells sorted from blood. Subset given: CD45RA+ positively selected. V usage is TRBV7-8 and J usage is TRBJ2-7, with 13 bases aligning to TRBD2. The sequence was obtained from a woman in her twenties or thirties in good health. Here the CDR3 reads CASSTGTSGKQYF. The CDR3 DNA reads TGTGCCAGCAGCACAGGGACTAGCGGGAAGCAGTACTTC.